This T cell receptor (beta chain) was sequenced during a study of T cell therapy after organ transplantation. At the level of the study: Expansion used a peptide pool of 30 HLA class I and II CMV epitopes.

Whole-study findings and limits: Endogenous clonotypes not in therapy products appeared after therapy alongside transferred ones. Pretherapy CD8 clonality inversely correlated with its fold change after therapy.

Data came from immunoSEQ multiplex PCR; TCRdb stores just in-frame clones and leaves some out. The table includes roughly 2,000 clones, around 70% detected once. The CDR3 sequence is 14 residues long. Germline V lookup: CDR1 LNHNV, CDR2 YYDKDF (reference sequence). V was clipped by 6 bases and J by 2 bases, with 13 bases between them. About this clone: Its target is unknown.

Sequencing used CD8+ T cells from blood, obtained before autologous CMV-specific T cell therapy. The J gene is TRBJ2-5, the V gene TRBV15; the D gene is possibly TRBD1 (5 bases). This receptor was obtained from a human patient who had received a solid organ transplant and had CMV disease. Here the CDR3 DNA reads TGTGCCACCAGTGCAGACAGCCCTCAAGAGACCCAGTACTTC. It yields the protein CATSADSPQETQYF.